Each of the 19 T cell receptor beta chains below was sequenced from the same sample in a study of metastatic and nonmetastatic thyroid tumors. MiXCR re-clonotyped the PCR reads for TCRdb. The table includes 20,000 or so clones, around 11% detected once. No treatment of any kind had been given to any patient before thyroid surgery. The sequencing sample was made of blood. These TCRs come from a female donor with papillary thyroid cancer or a benign thyroid nodule (not recorded which). Some clones in this sample may be carry-over from other donors' samples.

The chain joins TRBV18 to TRBJ2-5; 7 bases line up with TRBD1. There are 13 residues in the CDR3. The J segment lost 3 bases and the V segment lost 10 bases, leaving 8 bases of the junction unmatched. CDR1 is KGHSH, CDR2 LQKENI, per germline. In nucleotides, the CDR3 is TGTGCCATCTCCCTAGGACAGGAAGAGACCCAGTACTTC. Encoded protein: CAISLGQEETQYF.

This clone was detected many times. This chain joins TRBV19 and TRBJ2-7, with TRBD1 as a possible D gene (6 bases). CDR3 length: 16 residues. CDR1 LNHDA and CDR2 SQIVND come from the germline V gene (reference sequence). Trimming shortened V by 5 bases and J by 3 bases, and 20 bases separated the two germline ends. CDR3 DNA: TGTGCCAGTAGTCGATACCGGGACACAGGGAACTACGAGCAGTACTTC. Protein product: CASSRYRDTGNYEQYF.

This clone was picked up a small number of times. The chain uses TRBV18 and TRBJ2-1, with D hard to call. Germline V gene lookup returns CDR1 KGHSH and CDR2 LQKENI. The CDR3 covers 17 residues. The V end lost 0 bases, the J end lost 0 bases, and 12 bases lay between the germline ends. CDR3 sequence: CASSPPSGSSSYNEQFF. The CDR3 DNA sequence: TGTGCCAGCTCACCACCGAGTGGATCGAGCTCCTACAATGAGCAGTTCTTC.

This clone was seen only a few times. One end of the junction is discordant with germline, which a read error may explain. The same CDR3 can be traced to other DNA sequences in this sample. The chain carries TRBV20-1 and TRBJ1-5, with 8 bases fitting TRBD1. Germline lookup yields CDR1 DFQATT and CDR2 SNEGSKA (reference sequence). This CDR3 has 15 amino acids. CDR3 residues: CSATPGGLGNQPQHF. The CDR3 DNA reads as TGCAGTGCTACGCCAGGGGGCCTGGGCAATCAGCCTCAGCATTTT.

By frequency in the sample, this clone is medium-sized. The CDR3 loop is CASSYSKEGDEQYF. The CDR3 DNA reads TGTGCCAGCAGTTACTCGAAGGAGGGCGATGAGCAGTACTTC. V usage is TRBV6-2 or TRBV6-3 and J usage is TRBJ2-7, with a weak D call TRBD2 (6 bases). The germline V gene has CDR1 MNHEY and CDR2 SVGEGT. Trimming cost V 0 bases and J 7 bases, with 13 bases left between them. CDR3 size: 14 residues.

Many counts were recorded for this clone. The chain combines TRBV4-3 with TRBJ2-2; D is undetermined. Germline V gives CDR1 LGHNA, CDR2 YSLEER. Trimming shortened V by 0 bases and J by 1 base, and 6 bases separated the two germline ends. The CDR3 is 15 amino acids. The CDR3 protein is CASSQDLLNTGELFF. For the CDR3, the DNA is TGCGCCAGCAGCCAAGATCTTCTGAACACCGGGGAGCTGTTTTTT.

The V and J genes are TRBV10-1 and TRBJ1-3, with unresolved D. V lost 4 bases, J lost 0 bases, and 7 bases lay in between. Looked up from germline, CDR1 is WNHNN and CDR2 is SYGVQD (reference sequence). The CDR3 covers 14 residues. CDR3 sequence reads: CASSGTRSGNTIYF. In DNA form, the CDR3 reads TGCGCCAGCAGTGGTACCCGCTCTGGAAACACCATATATTTT.

This clone was picked up many times. The chain is built from TRBV4-3 and TRBJ2-2; D might be TRBD2 (5 bases). CDR1 LGHNA and CDR2 YSLEER come from the germline V gene. The CDR3 has 14 residues. V was clipped by 4 bases and J by 6 bases, with 12 bases between them. CDR3 sequence: CASSPLTSSGELFF. In DNA, the CDR3 is TGCGCCAGCAGCCCACTTACTAGTTCCGGGGAGCTGTTTTTT.

This clone is medium-sized in the sample. The chain combines TRBV27 with TRBJ2-7; D is possibly TRBD2 (5 bases). Germline V lookup: CDR1 MNHEY, CDR2 SMNVEV (reference sequence). This CDR3 is built from 15 residues. V gave up 2 bases and J gave up 1 base, with 12 bases separating them. As DNA, the CDR3 is TGTGCCAGCAGTTTAATCTCGGGAAGATCCTACGAGCAGTACTTC. It codes for CASSLISGRSYEQYF.

With regard to this clone: Its ends do not fully match the called genes, so a read error is possible. CDR3 coding DNA: TGTGCCAGCAGTTTCTTAGTGGGAAGTACCGTGGAGCTGTTTTTT. This encodes CASSFLVGSTVELFF. The rearrangement uses TRBV12-3 or TRBV12-4 and TRBJ2-2; D is ambiguous. The CDR3 consists of 15 residues.

This clone was found many times. The chain joins TRBV27 to TRBJ1-1, with D uncertain. V was shortened by 2 bases and J by 4 bases, with 11 bases between the two germline ends. Germline CDR1 is MNHEY and CDR2 is SMNVEV (reference sequence). This CDR3 region has 14 residues. As DNA, the CDR3 is TGTGCCAGCAGTTTACGGCGGTGGGCCACTGAAGCTTTCTTT. Protein: CASSLRRWATEAFF.

By frequency in the sample, this clone is medium-sized. Different DNA sequences within this sample yield the same CDR3. This chain's CDR3 is CASSEDRDGYTF. The CDR3 region has the DNA TGTGCCAGCAGTGAAGACCGGGATGGCTACACCTTC. V gene TRBV6-1 combines with J gene TRBJ1-2; no reliable D call. This CDR3 spans 12 amino acids. V was trimmed by 1 base and J by 6 bases, leaving 6 bases between them. The V gene's germline CDR1 is MNHNS and CDR2 SASEGT.

This clone has more than one count but fewer than ten. Other DNA sequences from this sample encode an identical CDR3 as well. The chain uses TRBV30 and TRBJ1-1, with 12 nucleotides matching TRBD1. There are 17 residues in the CDR3. V shed 3 bases, J shed 0 bases, and the junction held 8 bases outside the gene matches. Germline V gene sequence: CDR1 GTSNPN, CDR2 SVGIG (reference sequence). The CDR3 loop is CAWRGDRGPFVNTEAFF. The CDR3 DNA reads as TGTGCCTGGAGGGGGGACAGGGGGCCTTTTGTGAACACTGAAGCTTTCTTT.

Many counts were recorded for this clone. J is TRBJ1-1 and V is TRBV28; D gene ambiguous. The germline gives CDR1 MDHEN, CDR2 SYDVKM. Trimming removed 7 bases from V and 0 bases from J, with 9 bases in between. The length of the CDR3 is 13 residues. The CDR3 nucleotides read TGTGCCAGCACAGGACCCCTGAACACTGAAGCTTTCTTT. This sequence encodes CASTGPLNTEAFF.

This clone was detected many times. V is TRBV4-1 and J is TRBJ1-4, with D tentatively TRBD1 (5 bases). The CDR3 sequence is 15 residues long. The V gene lost 4 bases and the J gene lost 10 bases, with 19 bases spanning the gap. CDR1 is MGHRA, CDR2 YSYEKL, per germline. The CDR3 region is CASSRDGPEGRKLFF. In DNA, the CDR3 is TGCGCCAGCAGCCGGGACGGACCGGAGGGTCGAAAACTGTTTTTT.

Many counts were recorded for this clone. Other DNA sequences in this specimen translate into the identical CDR3. This chain joins TRBV11-3 and TRBJ2-1; weak D call: TRBD2 (5 bases). V lost 4 bases and J 5 bases, leaving 12 bases between the germline ends. Germline CDR1 SGHNT, CDR2 YENEEA. There are 14 residues in the CDR3. In DNA form, the CDR3 reads TGTGCCAGCAGCTCGTTCCTAGCCAACAATGAGCAGTTCTTC. Translating it yields CASSSFLANNEQFF.

This clone was counted many times. For the CDR3, the DNA is TGCAGTGCTAGAGAGGGGGTCGGGGGAATTCTAAATGAGCAGTTCTTC. It codes for CSAREGVGGILNEQFF. The chain links TRBV20-1 to TRBJ2-1; perhaps TRBD2 as D (6 bases). The CDR3 runs to 16 residues. Trimming shortened V by 0 bases and J by 7 bases, and 19 bases separated the two germline ends. The V gene's germline CDR1 is DFQATT and CDR2 SNEGSKA (reference sequence).

In this sample, this clone turned up many times. This sequence joins TRBV7-8 and TRBJ2-7; TRBD1 is a possible D gene (6 bases). The V and J ends lost 1 base and 7 bases respectively, with 11 bases between them. Germline V gives CDR1 SGHVS, CDR2 FQNEAQ. The CDR3 has 13 residues. This CDR3 is CASSLGVGTEQYF. CDR3 coding DNA: TGTGCCAGCAGCTTAGGGGTGGGGACAGAGCAGTACTTC.

The rearrangement joins TRBV30 to TRBJ2-7, with 10 bases identical to TRBD2. The CDR3 consists of 14 residues. CDR1 GTSNPN and CDR2 SVGIG come from the germline V gene (reference sequence). V gave up 2 bases and J gave up 4 bases; unmatched junction bases: 5. CDR3: CAWSRLAGAYEQYF. CDR3 nucleotide sequence: TGTGCCTGGAGTAGGCTAGCGGGAGCGTACGAGCAGTACTTC.